This T cell receptor beta chain appears in the sequencing data of a study of PD-1 blockade in classical Hodgkin lymphoma. Produced via immunoSEQ multiplex PCR; TCRdb's table is partial and in-frame only. The table shows 64,000 or so clones, with more than 90% occurring only once. Germline CDR1 is SGHTS and CDR2 is YDEGEE. This CDR3 comprises 16 residues. V was trimmed by 4 bases and J by 0 bases, leaving 14 bases between them. Time point noted: cycle 4 day 1 (C4D1), after six to seven weeks of nivolumab. In every patient, relapse followed autologous stem cell transplantation, while exposure to brentuximab vedotin differed.

This TCR came from a human donor with classical Hodgkin lymphoma. The chain uses TRBV5-8 and TRBJ1-3; D remains ambiguous. The material was peripheral blood mononuclear cells (PBMCs), obtained before the fourth cycle of nivolumab. The CDR3: CASSPTQIFSGNTIYF. The CDR3 nucleotides are TGTGCCAGCAGCCCTACCCAGATTTTCTCTGGAAACACCATATATTTT.